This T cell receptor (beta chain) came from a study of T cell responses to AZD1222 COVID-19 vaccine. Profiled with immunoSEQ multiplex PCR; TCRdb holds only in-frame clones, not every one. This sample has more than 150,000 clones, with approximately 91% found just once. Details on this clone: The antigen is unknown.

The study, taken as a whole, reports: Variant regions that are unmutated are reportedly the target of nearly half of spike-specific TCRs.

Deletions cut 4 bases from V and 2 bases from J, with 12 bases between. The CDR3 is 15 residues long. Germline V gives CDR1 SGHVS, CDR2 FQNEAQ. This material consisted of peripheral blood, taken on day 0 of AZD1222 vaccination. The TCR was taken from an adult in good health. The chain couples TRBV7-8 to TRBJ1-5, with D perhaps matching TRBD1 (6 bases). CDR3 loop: CASSSPTGRNQPQHF. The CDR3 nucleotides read TGTGCCAGCAGCTCTCCGACAGGTCGCAATCAGCCCCAGCATTTT. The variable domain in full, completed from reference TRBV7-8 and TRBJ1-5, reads GAGVSQSPRYKVAKRGQDVALRCDPISGHVSLFWYQQALGQGPEFLTYFQNEAQLDKSGLPSDRFFAERPEGSVSTLKIQRTQQEDSAVYLCASSSPTGRNQPQHFGDGTRLSIL.